This T cell receptor beta chain was recovered during a study of cytomegalovirus exposure and HLA in healthy donors. Study details: A subsequent analysis reported that the roughly 120 validation repertoires were produced on the same platform that had also been used for the approximately 700 first-cohort repertoires.

Donors came from a validation cohort of some 110 subjects, distinct from the first 666-subject cohort. To note about this clone: The antigen is undetermined.

Some clones are missing from TCRdb's copy, which holds only in-frame ones; the method was immunoSEQ multiplex PCR. The data hold roughly 250,000 clones, with 70% to 90% observed a single time. Study results and caveats: The study listed 164 cytomegalovirus-associated TCR beta chains. Subsequent analysis showed first-cohort TCR clusters tending to co-occur in around 110 validation repertoires.

Unmatched junction bases numbered 6, after V lost 4 bases and J lost 7 bases. Looked up from germline, CDR1 is MDHEN and CDR2 is SYDVKM. This CDR3 is built from 15 residues. This clonotype originated in a woman between 25 and 40 years old in good health and CMV-seropositive. The sequenced sample was PBMCs. This chain links TRBV28 with TRBJ2-1, with 11 nucleotides matching TRBD2. The CDR3 region is CASSSTSGSRNEQFF. As DNA, the CDR3 is TGTGCCAGCAGTTCTACTAGCGGGAGCAGGAATGAGCAGTTCTTC.